This T cell receptor (beta chain) is drawn from a study of T cells in Graves' hyperthyroidism and ophthalmopathy. Regarding the study as a whole: Ophthalmopathy and stable hyperthyroidism were separated by a 13 V-J model. Most thyroid-expanded clonotypes above 0.001 were also found in blood.

RNA transcripts gave rise to amplified TCR beta CDR3 regions. Carried out on the TCR CDR3, a first-round RT-PCR used the HTBI primer set. Using its own MiXCR run on the multiplex PCR reads, TCRdb lists one record per CDR3 protein. Of over 700,000 distinct CDR3 sequences listed, around 38% are singletons. This clonotype occurred many times. Its antigen is not known. Participants, patients aged 18 to 65, had newly diagnosed hyperthyroidism with a duration under 2 months. The CDR3 is 14 residues long. Germline CDR1 is SQVTM and CDR2 is ANQGSEA. V was trimmed by 1 base and J by 0 bases, leaving 10 bases between them.

The sequenced sample was blood. The chain combines TRBV29-1 with TRBJ2-7; D might be TRBD2 (5 bases). The TCR originated in a man aged 18 to 29 with Graves' hyperthyroidism. For the CDR3, the DNA is TGCAGCGTTGAAGGGAGTGGGAGCTCCTACGAGCAGTACTTC. Its protein product is CSVEGSGSSYEQYF.